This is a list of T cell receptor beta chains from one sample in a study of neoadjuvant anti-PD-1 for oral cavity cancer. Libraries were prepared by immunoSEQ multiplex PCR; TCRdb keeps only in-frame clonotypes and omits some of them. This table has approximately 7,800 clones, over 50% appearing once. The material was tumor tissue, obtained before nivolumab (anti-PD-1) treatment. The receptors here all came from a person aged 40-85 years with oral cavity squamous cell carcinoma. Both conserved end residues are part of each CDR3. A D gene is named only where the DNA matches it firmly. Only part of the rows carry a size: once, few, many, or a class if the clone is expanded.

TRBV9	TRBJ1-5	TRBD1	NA	CASSTTGTVNQPQHF	TGTGCCAGCAGCACAACAGGGACAGTAAATCAGCCCCAGCATTTT
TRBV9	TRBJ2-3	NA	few	CASSVWQDTDTQYF	TGTGCCAGCAGCGTCTGGCAGGACACAGATACGCAGTATTTT
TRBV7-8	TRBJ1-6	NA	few	CASSQSSGDSPLHF	TGTGCCAGCAGCCAGTCTTCGGGGGATTCACCCCTCCACTTT
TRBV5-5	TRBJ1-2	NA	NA	CASSLGLSQVEGYTF	TGTGCCAGCAGCTTGGGACTTTCCCAAGTGGAAGGCTACACCTTC
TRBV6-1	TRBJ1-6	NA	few	CASSGAVRANSPLHF	TGTGCCAGCAGTGGAGCCGTCAGGGCCAATTCACCCCTCCACTTT
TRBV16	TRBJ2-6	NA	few	CASSQLDGANVLTF	TGTGCCAGCAGCCAATTGGACGGGGCCAACGTCCTGACTTTC
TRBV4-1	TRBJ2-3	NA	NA	CASRLAGASTDTQYF	TGCGCCAGCAGGCTTGCGGGGGCGAGCACAGATACGCAGTATTTT
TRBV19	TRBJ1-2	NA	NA	CASSISPGRGYGYTF	TGTGCCAGTAGTATCTCGCCGGGCCGGGGCTATGGCTACACCTTC
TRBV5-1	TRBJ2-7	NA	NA	CASSLDVRSYEQYF	TGCGCCAGCAGCTTGGATGTCCGATCCTACGAGCAGTACTTC
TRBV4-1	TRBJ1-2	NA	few	CASSRGGGRSYGYTF	TGCGCCAGCAGCCGGGGCGGGGGACGGAGCTATGGCTACACCTTC
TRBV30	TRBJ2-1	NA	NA	CAWSPLYNEQFF	TGTGCCTGGAGTCCCCTATACAATGAGCAGTTCTTC
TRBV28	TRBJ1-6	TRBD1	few	CASSLILQGFDNSPLHF	TGTGCCAGCAGTTTGATTCTACAGGGGTTCGATAATTCACCCCTCCACTTT
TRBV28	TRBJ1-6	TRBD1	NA	CASNPGQKNSPLHF	TGTGCCAGCAATCCGGGACAGAAGAATTCACCCCTCCACTTT
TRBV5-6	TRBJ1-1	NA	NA	CASSRGLFGTEAFF	TGTGCCAGCAGCCGCGGGCTATTCGGGACTGAAGCTTTCTTT
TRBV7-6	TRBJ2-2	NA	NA	CASSSSNRRTGELFF	TGTGCCAGCAGCTCTTCTAACAGAAGGACCGGGGAGCTGTTTTTT
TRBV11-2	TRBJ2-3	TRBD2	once	CASSLVGLAGGTDTQYF	TGTGCCAGCAGCTTAGTCGGACTAGCGGGAGGCACAGATACGCAGTATTTT
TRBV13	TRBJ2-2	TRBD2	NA	CASSFLAGGPIRNTGELFF	TGTGCCAGCAGCTTCCTAGCGGGAGGGCCGATAAGAAACACCGGGGAGCTGTTTTTT
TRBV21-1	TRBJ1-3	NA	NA	CASSKKRSGNTIYF	TGTGCCAGCAGCAAGAAAAGGTCTGGAAACACCATATATTTT
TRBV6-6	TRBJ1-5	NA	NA	CASSYPGTNQPQHF	TGTGCCAGCAGTTACCCAGGGACCAATCAGCCCCAGCATTTT
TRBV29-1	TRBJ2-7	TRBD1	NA	CSVESGQGTYEQYF	TGCAGCGTTGAGTCGGGACAGGGGACCTACGAGCAGTACTTC
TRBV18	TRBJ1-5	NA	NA	CASSPSTRVSNQPQHF	TGTGCCAGCTCACCATCAACCAGGGTTAGCAATCAGCCCCAGCATTTT
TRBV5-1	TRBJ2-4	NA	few	CASSLEPGSSKNIQYF	TGCGCCAGCAGCTTGGAGCCGGGGAGTTCCAAAAACATTCAGTACTTC
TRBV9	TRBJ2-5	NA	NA	CASSLAETRGTQYF	TGTGCCAGCAGCTTAGCGGAGACCCGGGGGACCCAGTACTTC